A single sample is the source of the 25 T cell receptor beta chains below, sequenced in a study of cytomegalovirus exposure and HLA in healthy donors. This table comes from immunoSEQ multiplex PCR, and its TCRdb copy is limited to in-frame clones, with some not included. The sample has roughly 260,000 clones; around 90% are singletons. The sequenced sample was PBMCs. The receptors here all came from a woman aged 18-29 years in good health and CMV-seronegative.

CDR3 coding DNA: TGTGCCAGCAGCGGGGGGGCGAGTGAGCAGTTCTTC. As protein: CASSGGASEQFF. V gene TRBV28 combines with J gene TRBJ2-1, with TRBD2 matching 8 bases. The CDR3 sequence is 12 residues long. CDR1 is MDHEN, CDR2 SYDVKM, per germline. V was pared by 6 bases and J by 9 bases, with 4 bases of the junction left unmatched.

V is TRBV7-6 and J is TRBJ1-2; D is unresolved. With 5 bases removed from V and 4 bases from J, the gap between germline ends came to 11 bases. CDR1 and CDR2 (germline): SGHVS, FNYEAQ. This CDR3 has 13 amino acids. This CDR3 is CASSRGNFYGYTF. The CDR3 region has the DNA TGTGCCAGCAGCAGAGGGAATTTCTATGGCTACACCTTC.

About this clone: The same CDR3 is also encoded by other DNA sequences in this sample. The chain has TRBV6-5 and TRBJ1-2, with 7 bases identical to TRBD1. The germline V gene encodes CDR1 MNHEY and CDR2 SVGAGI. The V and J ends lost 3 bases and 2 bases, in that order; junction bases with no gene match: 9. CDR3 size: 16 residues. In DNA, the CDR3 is TGTGCCAGCAGTTATCGGGCTAAACAGGGGAACTATGGCTACACCTTC. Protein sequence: CASSYRAKQGNYGYTF.

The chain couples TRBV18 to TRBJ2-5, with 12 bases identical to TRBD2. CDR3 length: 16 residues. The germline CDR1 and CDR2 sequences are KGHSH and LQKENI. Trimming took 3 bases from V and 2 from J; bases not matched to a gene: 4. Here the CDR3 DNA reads TGTGCCAGCTCACCTACTAGCGGGGGGAATCAAGAGACCCAGTACTTC. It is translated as CASSPTSGGNQETQYF. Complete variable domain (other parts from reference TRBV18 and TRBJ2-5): NAGVMQNPRHLVRRRGQEARLRCSPMKGHSHVYWYRQLPEEGLKFMVYLQKENIIDESGMPKERFSAEFPKEGPSILRIQQVVRGDSAAYFCASSPTSGGNQETQYFGPGTRLLVL.

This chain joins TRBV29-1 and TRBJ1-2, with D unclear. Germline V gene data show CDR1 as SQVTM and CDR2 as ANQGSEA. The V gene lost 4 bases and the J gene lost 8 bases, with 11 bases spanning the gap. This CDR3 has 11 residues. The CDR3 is CSVAQGGGYTF. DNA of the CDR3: TGCAGCGTTGCACAAGGCGGAGGCTACACCTTC.

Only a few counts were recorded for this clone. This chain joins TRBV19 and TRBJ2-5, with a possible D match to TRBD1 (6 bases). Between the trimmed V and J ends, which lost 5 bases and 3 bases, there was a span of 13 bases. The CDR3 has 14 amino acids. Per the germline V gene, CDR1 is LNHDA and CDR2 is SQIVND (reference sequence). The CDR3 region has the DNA TGTGCCAGTAGTGTCCCGGGACAAGAAGAGACCCAGTACTTC. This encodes CASSVPGQEETQYF.

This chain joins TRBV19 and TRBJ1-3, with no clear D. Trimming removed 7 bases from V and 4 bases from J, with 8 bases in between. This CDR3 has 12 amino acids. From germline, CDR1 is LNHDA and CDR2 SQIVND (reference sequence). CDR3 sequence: CASMGAGNTIYF. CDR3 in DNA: TGTGCCAGTATGGGAGCAGGAAACACCATATATTTT.

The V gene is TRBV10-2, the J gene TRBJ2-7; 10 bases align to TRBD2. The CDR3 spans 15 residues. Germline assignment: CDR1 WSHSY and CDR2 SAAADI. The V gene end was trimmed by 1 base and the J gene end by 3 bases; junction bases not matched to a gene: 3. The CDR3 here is CASSELAGGIYEQYF. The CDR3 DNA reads TGCGCCAGCAGTGAGTTAGCGGGGGGCATCTACGAGCAGTACTTC.

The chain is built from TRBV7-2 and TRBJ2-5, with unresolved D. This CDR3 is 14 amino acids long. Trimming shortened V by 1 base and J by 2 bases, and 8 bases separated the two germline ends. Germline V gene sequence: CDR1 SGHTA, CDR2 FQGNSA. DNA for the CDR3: TGTGCCAGCAGCTTAGGGGCAGGTCAAGAGACCCAGTACTTC. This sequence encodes CASSLGAGQETQYF.

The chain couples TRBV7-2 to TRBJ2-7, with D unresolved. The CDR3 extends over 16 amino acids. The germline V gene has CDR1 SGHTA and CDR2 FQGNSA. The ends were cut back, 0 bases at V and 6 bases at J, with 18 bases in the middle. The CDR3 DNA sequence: TGTGCCAGCAGCTTAGCCAGGAACCTCCCCCACGGCGAGCAGTACTTC. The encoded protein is CASSLARNLPHGEQYF.

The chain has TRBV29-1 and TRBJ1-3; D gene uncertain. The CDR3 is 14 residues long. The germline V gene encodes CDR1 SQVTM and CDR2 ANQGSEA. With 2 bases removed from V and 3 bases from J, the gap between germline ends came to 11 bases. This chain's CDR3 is CSVEWQNGGNTIYF. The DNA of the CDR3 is TGCAGCGTTGAATGGCAGAATGGTGGAAACACCATATATTTT.

The DNA of the CDR3 is TGTGCCAGCAGCCCAGGGACAGGGGGATCCTACGAGCAGTACTTC. Translation: CASSPGTGGSYEQYF. This chain links TRBV5-8 with TRBJ2-7, with 11 bases identical to TRBD1. Germline-derived CDR1 and CDR2 are SGHTS and YDEGEE. V lost 4 bases and J lost 1; bases outside the gene matches: 4. The CDR3 has 15 amino acids. Complete variable domain (other parts from reference TRBV5-8 and TRBJ2-7): EAGVTQSPTHLIKTRGQQATLRCSPISGHTSVYWYQQALGLGLQFLLWYDEGEERNRGNFPPRFSGRQFPNYSSELNVNALELEDSALYLCASSPGTGGSYEQYFGPGTRLTVT.

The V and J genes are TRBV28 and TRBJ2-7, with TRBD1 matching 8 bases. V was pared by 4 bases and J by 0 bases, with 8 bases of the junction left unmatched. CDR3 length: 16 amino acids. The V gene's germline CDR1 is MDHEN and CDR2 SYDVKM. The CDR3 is CASSWGDRLVSYEQYF. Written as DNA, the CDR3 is TGTGCCAGCAGTTGGGGGGACAGGTTAGTCTCCTACGAGCAGTACTTC.

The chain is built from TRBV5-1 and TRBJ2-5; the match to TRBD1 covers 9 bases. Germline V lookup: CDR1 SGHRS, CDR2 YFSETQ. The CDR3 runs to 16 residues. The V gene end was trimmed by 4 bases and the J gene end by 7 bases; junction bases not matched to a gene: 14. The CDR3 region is CASSPRRWTGVMTQYF. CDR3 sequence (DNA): TGCGCCAGCAGCCCCAGAAGATGGACAGGGGTTATGACCCAGTACTTC. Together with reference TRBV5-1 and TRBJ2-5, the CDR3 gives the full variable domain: KAGVTQTPRYLIKTRGQQVTLSCSPISGHRSVSWYQQTPGQGLQFLFEYFSETQRNKGNFPGRFSGRQFSNSRSEMNVSTLELGDSALYLCASSPRRWTGVMTQYFGPGTRLLVL.

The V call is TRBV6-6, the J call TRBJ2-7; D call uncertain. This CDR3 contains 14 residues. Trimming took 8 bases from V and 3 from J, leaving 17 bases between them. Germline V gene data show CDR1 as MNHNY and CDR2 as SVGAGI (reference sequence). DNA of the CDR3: TGTGCCAGCCGAGGTTTGGAAGCCAGCTACGAGCAGTACGTC. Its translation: CASRGLEASYEQYV.

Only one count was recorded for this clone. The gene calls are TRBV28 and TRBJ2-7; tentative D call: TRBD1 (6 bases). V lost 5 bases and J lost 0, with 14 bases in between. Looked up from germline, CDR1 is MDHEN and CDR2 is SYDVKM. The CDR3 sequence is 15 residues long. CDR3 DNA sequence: TGTGCCAGCAGTCATACAGGGATAAGCTCCTACGAGCAGTACGTC. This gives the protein CASSHTGISSYEQYV.

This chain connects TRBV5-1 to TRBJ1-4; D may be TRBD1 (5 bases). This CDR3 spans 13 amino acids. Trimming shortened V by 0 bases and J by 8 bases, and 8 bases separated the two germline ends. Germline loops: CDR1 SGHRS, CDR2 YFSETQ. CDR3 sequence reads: CASSLVEGEKLFF. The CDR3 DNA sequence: TGCGCCAGCAGCTTGGTGGAGGGGGAAAAACTGTTTTTT.

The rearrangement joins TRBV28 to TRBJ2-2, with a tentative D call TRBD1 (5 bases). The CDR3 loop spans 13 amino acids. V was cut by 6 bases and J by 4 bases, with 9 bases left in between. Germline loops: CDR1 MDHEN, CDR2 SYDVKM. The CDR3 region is CASRETVTGELFF. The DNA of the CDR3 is TGTGCCAGCAGAGAGACAGTCACCGGGGAGCTGTTTTTT.

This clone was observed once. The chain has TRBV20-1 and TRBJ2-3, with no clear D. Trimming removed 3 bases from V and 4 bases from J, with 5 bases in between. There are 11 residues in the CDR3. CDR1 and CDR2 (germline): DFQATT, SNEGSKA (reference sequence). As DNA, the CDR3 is TGCAGTGCTAGCGGGTCAGATACGCAGTATTTT. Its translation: CSASGSDTQYF.

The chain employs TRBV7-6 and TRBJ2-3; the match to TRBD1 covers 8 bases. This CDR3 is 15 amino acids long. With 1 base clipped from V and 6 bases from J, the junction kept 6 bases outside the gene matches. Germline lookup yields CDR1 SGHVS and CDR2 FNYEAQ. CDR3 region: CASSLEAGGRDTQYF. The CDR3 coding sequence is TGTGCCAGCAGCTTAGAGGCAGGGGGCAGGGATACGCAGTATTTT.

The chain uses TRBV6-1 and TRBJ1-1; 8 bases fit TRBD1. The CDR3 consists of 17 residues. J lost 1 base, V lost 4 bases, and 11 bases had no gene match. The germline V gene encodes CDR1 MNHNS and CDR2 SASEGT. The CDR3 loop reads CASSGGQGISANTEAFF. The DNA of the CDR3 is TGTGCCAGCAGTGGTGGACAGGGAATATCCGCGAACACTGAAGCTTTCTTT.

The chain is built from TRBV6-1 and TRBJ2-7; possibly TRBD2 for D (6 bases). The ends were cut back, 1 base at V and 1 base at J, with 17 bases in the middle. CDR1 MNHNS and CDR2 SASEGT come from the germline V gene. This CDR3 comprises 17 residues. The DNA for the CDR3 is TGTGCCAGCAGTGAAGGGCGGGGCAGGGTTGGGTCCTACGAGCAGTACGTC. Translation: CASSEGRGRVGSYEQYV.

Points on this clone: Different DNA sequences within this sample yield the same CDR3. The CDR3 here is CASSYSSAGELFF. CDR3 in DNA: TGTGCCAGCAGTTACAGTTCGGCCGGGGAGCTGTTTTTT. The V call is TRBV6-5, the J call TRBJ2-2; D remains ambiguous. The germline gives CDR1 MNHEY, CDR2 SVGAGI. Trimming removed 2 bases at V and 6 bases at J, with 7 bases between. This CDR3 is built from 13 residues.

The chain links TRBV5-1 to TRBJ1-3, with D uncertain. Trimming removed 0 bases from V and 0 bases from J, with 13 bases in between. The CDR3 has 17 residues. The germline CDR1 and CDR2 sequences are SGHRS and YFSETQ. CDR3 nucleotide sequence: TGCGCCAGCAGCTTGGAGGCGGGAGGGCTCTCTGGAAACACCATATATTTT. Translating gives CASSLEAGGLSGNTIYF.

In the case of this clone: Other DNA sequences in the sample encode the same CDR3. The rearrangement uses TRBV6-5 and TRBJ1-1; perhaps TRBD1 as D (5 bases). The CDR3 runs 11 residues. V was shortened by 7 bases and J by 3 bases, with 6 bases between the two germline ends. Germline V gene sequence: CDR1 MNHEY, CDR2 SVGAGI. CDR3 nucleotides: TGTGCCAGCAAGGGGTACACTGAAGCTTTCTTT. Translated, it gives CASKGYTEAFF.